This T cell receptor (beta chain) was observed in a study of CD8 T cells in Susac syndrome. TEMRA cells were enriched by FACS, while CD8+ and CD4+ T cells were obtained through a negative isolation that was performed magnetically. The authors reverse transcribed 0.5 to 1 ug RNA with random hexamers. TCRdb reprocessed the immunoSEQ multiplex PCR reads via MiXCR and lists one record per CDR3 protein. The profile shows some 180,000 distinct CDR3 sequences, approximately 95% of them singletons. CDR3 length: 15 residues. The germline CDR1 and CDR2 sequences are MNHEY and SMNVEV (reference sequence). V was trimmed by 0 bases and J by 4 bases, leaving 9 bases between them.

The genes are TRBV27 and TRBJ2-2; D possibly corresponds to TRBD1 (6 bases). The sequence was obtained from a human donor in good health. The sample taken for sequencing was CD4+ T cells from PBMCs. The CDR3 region has the DNA TGTGCCAGCAGTTTATCTACAGGGTTCACCGGGGAGCTGTTTTTT. Amino acid sequence: CASSLSTGFTGELFF.